One and the same sample provided the 17 T cell receptor beta chains below, sequenced in a study of cytomegalovirus exposure and HLA in healthy donors. PCR employed 60 Vbeta and 13 Jbeta primers. Method: immunoSEQ multiplex PCR; TCRdb's copy keeps in-frame clones and lacks some. The sample contains approximately 190,000 clones, around 82% of which appear only once. Sequences were obtained from PBMCs. These receptors all stem from a man in his forties or fifties in good health and CMV-seropositive.

The chain uses TRBV27 and TRBJ2-7; D is possibly TRBD2 (6 bases). V was pared by 6 bases and J by 3 bases, with 15 bases between. The length of the CDR3 is 14 residues. Germline lookup yields CDR1 MNHEY and CDR2 SMNVEV (reference sequence). DNA for the CDR3: TGTGCCAGCAGCCTTCTTGGGGGGAGCTACGAGCAGTACTTC. Translating it yields CASSLLGGSYEQYF.

The rearrangement uses TRBV6-1 and TRBJ1-1, with TRBD1 as a possible D gene (5 bases). The CDR3 loop spans 12 amino acids. The V and J ends lost 6 bases and 7 bases respectively, with 12 bases between them. Germline V gene sequence: CDR1 MNHNS, CDR2 SASEGT. CDR3 DNA sequence: TGTGCCAGCAGCCACAACCAGGGTGAAGCTTTCTTT. Residues: CASSHNQGEAFF.

The genes are TRBV13 and TRBJ2-1; D may be TRBD2 (6 bases). There are 15 residues in the CDR3. The V gene lost 0 bases and the J gene lost 5 bases, with 11 bases spanning the gap. The germline gives CDR1 PRHDT, CDR2 FYEKMQ (reference sequence). The DNA of the CDR3 is TGTGCCAGCAGCTTAGGGCTAGCGCCCAACAATGAGCAGTTCTTC. The encoded protein is CASSLGLAPNNEQFF.

The chain recombines TRBV19 with TRBJ2-1; 7 bases agree with TRBD2. Losses at the gene ends were 7 bases for V and 5 bases for J; bases not matched to a gene: 11. This CDR3 has 15 amino acids. Germline V gene lookup returns CDR1 LNHDA and CDR2 SQIVND (reference sequence). CDR3 DNA: TGTGCCAGTACGCCGAGGACTAGAATTGACAATGAGCAGTTCTTC. Its protein is CASTPRTRIDNEQFF. Looking up the rest from reference TRBV19 and TRBJ2-1 gives the full variable domain: DGGITQSPKYLFRKEGQNVTLSCEQNLNHDAMYWYRQDPGQGLRLIYYSQIVNDFQKGDIAEGYSVSREKKESFPLTVTSAQKNPTAFYLCASTPRTRIDNEQFFGPGTRLTVL.

The chain is built from TRBV18 and TRBJ2-1; 11 bases match TRBD1. Trimming at V came to 3 bases and at J to 8 bases, leaving 9 bases not matched to a gene. Per the germline V gene, CDR1 is KGHSH and CDR2 is LQKENI. The CDR3 spans 16 residues. CDR3 protein: CASSPLGQGAGDEQFF. The CDR3 DNA sequence: TGTGCCAGCTCACCCCTTGGACAGGGGGCTGGAGATGAGCAGTTCTTC.

The chain employs TRBV5-1 and TRBJ1-5; D is uncertain. The CDR3 extends over 14 amino acids. V gave up 0 bases and J gave up 5 bases, with 9 bases separating them. CDR1 and CDR2 (germline): SGHRS, YFSETQ. The DNA of the CDR3 is TGCGCCAGCAGCTTGGACGGGCGGGATCAGCCCCAGCATTTT. Its translation: CASSLDGRDQPQHF.

V usage is TRBV4-1 and J usage is TRBJ2-1; the D gene is possibly TRBD2 (6 bases). V was trimmed by 0 bases and J by 0 bases, leaving 12 bases between them. The CDR3 spans 17 residues. CDR1 and CDR2 from the germline V gene are MGHRA and YSYEKL. The DNA of the CDR3 is TGCGCCAGCAGCCAAGAGGGAGGCAGACCCTCCTACAATGAGCAGTTCTTC. Protein sequence: CASSQEGGRPSYNEQFF.

V and J are TRBV28 and TRBJ1-2, with 7 nucleotides matching TRBD1. Germline-derived CDR1 and CDR2 are MDHEN and SYDVKM. V was pared by 4 bases and J by 7 bases, with 3 bases of the junction left unmatched. The CDR3 has 12 residues. This chain's CDR3 is CASSSYRGGYTF. The CDR3 DNA reads as TGTGCCAGCAGTTCATACAGGGGTGGCTACACCTTC.

The chain combines TRBV10-3 with TRBJ2-1, with a tentative D call TRBD2 (6 bases). The CDR3 consists of 14 residues. V shed 5 bases and J shed 10 bases, with 18 bases lying between them. Germline V lookup: CDR1 ENHRY, CDR2 SYGVKD. DNA for the CDR3: TGTGCCATCAGTAAGACGGAGTCTGGACTAGAGCAGTTCTTC. Its translation: CAISKTESGLEQFF.

The V call is TRBV28, the J call TRBJ1-2; TRBD1 aligns across 9 bases. This CDR3 comprises 15 residues. Trimming at V came to 5 bases and at J to 1 base, leaving 5 bases not matched to a gene. Per the germline V gene, CDR1 is MDHEN and CDR2 is SYDVKM. This CDR3 is CASSVAGQGNYGYTF. In nucleotides, the CDR3 is TGTGCCAGCAGTGTAGCGGGACAGGGTAACTATGGCTACACCTTC.

The V and J genes are TRBV7-9 and TRBJ1-1; possibly TRBD1 for D (5 bases). V lost 2 bases and J 4 bases, leaving 11 bases between the germline ends. CDR1 is SEHNR and CDR2 is FQNEAQ in the germline V gene (reference sequence). The CDR3 spans 14 residues. The CDR3 nucleotides read TGTGCCAGCAGCTTAAATCAGGGTAGCACTGAAGCTTTCTTT. Amino acids: CASSLNQGSTEAFF.

This rearrangement joins TRBV29-1 to TRBJ2-7, with 10 bases aligning to TRBD1. The germline V gene encodes CDR1 SQVTM and CDR2 ANQGSEA. CDR3 length: 13 amino acids. V lost 4 bases, J lost 6 bases, and 6 bases stayed unmatched. The CDR3 DNA reads TGCAGCGTTGGCCCCGGGACAGGGGCCGAGCAGTACTTC. Protein: CSVGPGTGAEQYF.

The chain carries TRBV29-1 and TRBJ1-1; TRBD1 matches 9 bases. V shed 8 bases and J 6 bases; nucleotides not matched to a gene: 4. The CDR3 is 11 amino acids. From germline, CDR1 is SQVTM and CDR2 ANQGSEA. The CDR3 spells CSFTGGPEAFF. Written as DNA, the CDR3 is TGCAGCTTCACAGGGGGCCCTGAAGCTTTCTTT.

This clone appeared once. CDR3 sequence (DNA): TGTGCCAGCAGCTTGGAAGGTCCGGAGGGCTACACCTTC. Residues: CASSLEGPEGYTF. This rearrangement joins TRBV5-5 to TRBJ1-2; D gene uncertain. Per the germline V gene, CDR1 is SGHKS and CDR2 is YYEKEE (reference sequence). Trimming shortened V by 0 bases and J by 8 bases, and 11 bases separated the two germline ends. The CDR3 is made up of 13 amino acids.

J is TRBJ2-3 and V is TRBV7-2; 9 positions agree with TRBD2. Unmatched junction bases numbered 14, after V lost 5 bases and J lost 8 bases. Germline CDR1 is SGHTA and CDR2 is FQGNSA. The CDR3 sequence is 16 residues long. CDR3 bases: TGTGCCAGCAGCCCCCGGACTAGCGCGAACTCGCTTACGCAGTATTTT. It is translated as CASSPRTSANSLTQYF.

V is TRBV6-6 and J is TRBJ2-2; TRBD1 matches 8 bases. The CDR3 totals 14 residues. With 6 bases clipped from V and 7 bases from J, the junction kept 7 bases outside the gene matches. Germline lookup yields CDR1 MNHNY and CDR2 SVGAGI (reference sequence). CDR3 region: CASRPTGVHGELFF. CDR3 DNA: TGTGCCAGCAGACCGACAGGGGTTCACGGGGAGCTGTTTTTT.

The CDR3 protein is CASSETRTYNEQFF. The CDR3 region has the DNA TGTGCCAGCAGTGAAACGCGGACCTACAATGAGCAGTTCTTC. The chain is built from TRBV6-1 and TRBJ2-1; D is uncertain. Germline V lookup: CDR1 MNHNS, CDR2 SASEGT. The ends were cut back, 2 bases at V and 2 bases at J, with 7 bases in the middle. This CDR3 contains 14 residues.